Following are 25 T cell receptor beta chains from one sample sequenced in a study of CD8 T cells in Susac syndrome. Random hexamers were used to reverse transcribe the RNA input (roughly 0.5 to 1 ug). TCRdb redid the calling of the immunoSEQ multiplex PCR reads with MiXCR, one entry per CDR3 protein. In the table there are 100,000 to 150,000 distinct CDR3 sequences, over 90% of which are singletons. The material sequenced was CD8+ T cells from PBMCs. The receptors here all came from a human donor with multiple sclerosis.

The genes are TRBV3-1 and TRBJ2-2; D is ambiguous. The V end lost 4 bases, the J end lost 6 bases, and 6 bases lay between the germline ends. The germline V gene has CDR1 LGHDT and CDR2 YNNKEL (reference sequence). The CDR3 totals 12 residues. The CDR3 nucleotides are TGTGCCAGCAGCCTTTGGTCCGGGGAGCTGTTTTTT. Translation gives CASSLWSGELFF.

The rearrangement links TRBV4-1 to TRBJ1-6, with D hard to call. V dropped 4 bases and J dropped 11 bases, with 15 bases sitting between them. Germline V gives CDR1 MGHRA, CDR2 YSYEKL. The CDR3 is 14 residues long. The chain's CDR3 is CASSPVPEDTPLHF. The CDR3, as DNA: TGCGCCAGCAGCCCCGTTCCGGAGGATACACCCCTCCACTTT.

The chain carries TRBV7-9 and TRBJ1-4; D may be TRBD1 (5 bases). Germline V gene data show CDR1 as SEHNR and CDR2 as FQNEAQ (reference sequence). The CDR3 is 14 amino acids. Trimming left V 3 bases short and J 3 bases short, with 8 bases between. CDR3 sequence reads: CASSFPGSNEKLFF. For the CDR3, the DNA is TGTGCCAGCAGCTTTCCAGGGTCTAATGAAAAACTGTTTTTT.

The V and J genes are TRBV7-3 and TRBJ2-3, with TRBD2 matching 15 bases. The CDR3 runs 18 residues. The V gene end was trimmed by 6 bases and the J gene end by 2 bases; junction bases not matched to a gene: 9. The V gene's germline CDR1 is SGHTA and CDR2 FQGTGA. The CDR3 sequence is CASSQDGLAGGITDTQYF. CDR3 nucleotides: TGTGCCAGCAGTCAAGACGGACTAGCGGGAGGGATCACAGATACGCAGTATTTT.

The table lists this clonotype with a count of one. The chain combines TRBV10-3 with TRBJ2-7; D is uncertain. Trimming left V 10 bases short and J 0 bases short, with 7 bases between. Germline V gene sequence: CDR1 ENHRY, CDR2 SYGVKD. The CDR3 loop spans 11 amino acids. The CDR3 loop reads CATGDSYEQYF. CDR3 bases: TGTGCCACCGGAGACTCCTACGAGCAGTACTTC.

The rearrangement links TRBV19 to TRBJ2-1; 8 bases map to TRBD2. The CDR3 contains 18 residues. The junction had 10 bases not matched to a gene; V was cut back by 3 bases and J by 0 bases. Germline assignment: CDR1 LNHDA and CDR2 SQIVND (reference sequence). The CDR3 sequence is CASSIKSSGLNSYNEQFF. The CDR3 coding sequence is TGTGCCAGTAGTATTAAGTCTAGCGGGCTCAACTCCTACAATGAGCAGTTCTTC. The full variable domain, completed using reference TRBV19 and TRBJ2-1, is DGGITQSPKYLFRKEGQNVTLSCEQNLNHDAMYWYRQDPGQGLRLIYYSQIVNDFQKGDIAEGYSVSREKKESFPLTVTSAQKNPTAFYLCASSIKSSGLNSYNEQFFGPGTRLTVL.

Here the CDR3 DNA reads TGTGCCAGCACCAACTGGTCCTACAATGAGCAGTTCTTC. Protein: CASTNWSYNEQFF. V usage is TRBV7-9 and J usage is TRBJ2-1, with D unclear. This CDR3 region has 13 residues. Germline values: CDR1 SEHNR, CDR2 FQNEAQ (reference sequence). V lost 7 bases, J lost 1 base, and 8 bases lay in between.

This sequence joins TRBV6-6 and TRBJ2-7, with D perhaps TRBD2 (6 bases). The germline V gene encodes CDR1 MNHNY and CDR2 SVGAGI (reference sequence). Deletions cut 6 bases from V and 4 bases from J, with 13 bases between. The length of the CDR3 is 13 residues. CDR3 DNA: TGTGCCAGCAGGCCGGGCGGGGAATACGAGCAGTACGTC. It is translated as CASRPGGEYEQYV.

The chain carries TRBV19 and TRBJ1-1; D is undetermined. Germline CDR1 and CDR2: LNHDA and SQIVND (reference sequence). V gave up 1 base and J gave up 4 bases, with 7 bases separating them. The CDR3 runs to 13 residues. This CDR3 reads CASSIGWGTEAFF. Here the CDR3 DNA reads TGTGCCAGTAGTATAGGTTGGGGCACTGAAGCTTTCTTT.

This clonotype was counted once. The chain is built from TRBV9 and TRBJ1-2; TRBD1 agrees at 9 bases. Trimming took 3 bases from V and 5 from J; bases not matched to a gene: 8. Germline CDR1 and CDR2: SGDLS and YYNGEE. This CDR3 is 15 amino acids long. CDR3 DNA sequence: TGTGCCAGCAGCGCCTCTCTGACAGGGGGGTATGGCTACACCTTC. Amino acid sequence: CASSASLTGGYGYTF. Supplemented by reference TRBV9 and TRBJ1-2, the full variable domain reads DSGVTQTPKHLITATGQRVTLRCSPRSGDLSVYWYQQSLDQGLQFLIQYYNGEERAKGNILERFSAQQFPDLHSELNLSSLELGDSALYFCASSASLTGGYGYTFGSGTRLTVV.

CDR3 bases: TGTGCCAGCAGTTTCCCCCCCCGAACCAGAGTCCCCTACGAGCAGTACGTC. Its translation: CASSFPPRTRVPYEQYV. The genes are TRBV6-5 and TRBJ2-7; D ambiguous. The germline V gene encodes CDR1 MNHEY and CDR2 SVGAGI. The CDR3 runs to 17 residues. The V gene lost 4 bases and the J gene lost 2 bases, with 21 bases spanning the gap.

The chain carries TRBV7-9 and TRBJ2-7, with TRBD1 matching 9 bases. V shed 5 bases and J 0 bases; nucleotides not matched to a gene: 5. The CDR3 extends over 15 amino acids. Germline V gene data show CDR1 as SEHNR and CDR2 as FQNEAQ (reference sequence). CDR3 in DNA: TGTGCCAGCAGCCCGGGACAGGGAAGCTCCTACGAGCAGTACTTC. Amino acid sequence: CASSPGQGSSYEQYF.

The chain recombines TRBV5-1 with TRBJ2-5, with TRBD2 as a possible D gene (5 bases). From germline, CDR1 is SGHRS and CDR2 YFSETQ. V was cut by 4 bases and J by 0 bases, with 7 bases left in between. This CDR3 contains 13 residues. The CDR3 reads CASSRLHQETQYF. Here the CDR3 DNA reads TGCGCCAGCAGCCGACTACACCAAGAGACCCAGTACTTC.

J is TRBJ2-2 and V is TRBV20-1, with 7 positions matching TRBD1. J lost 4 bases, V lost 0 bases, and 5 bases had no gene match. Germline V gives CDR1 DFQATT, CDR2 SNEGSKA (reference sequence). The CDR3 sequence is 15 residues long. CDR3 coding DNA: TGCAGTGCTAGAGATGGGGACAGCGTCACCGGGGAGCTGTTTTTT. Residues: CSARDGDSVTGELFF.

The CDR3 sequence is CASSDSRGAEAFF. The CDR3 nucleotides read TGTGCCAGCAGCGATAGCCGGGGGGCTGAAGCTTTCTTT. The rearrangement links TRBV9 to TRBJ1-1; D possibly corresponds to TRBD1 (5 bases). The CDR3 runs to 13 residues. Looked up from germline, CDR1 is SGDLS and CDR2 is YYNGEE. Trimming took off 3 bases at V and 6 bases at J, with 12 bases between the two ends.

This sequence joins TRBV2 and TRBJ1-2, with D perhaps matching TRBD1 (5 bases). In germline, CDR1 is SNHLY, CDR2 FYNNEI. Trimming took off 2 bases at V and 4 bases at J, with 14 bases between the two ends. The CDR3 is 15 amino acids. In DNA, the CDR3 is TGTGCCAGCAGTGAAAAAGGACAACGTCCCTATGGCTACACCTTC. This translates into CASSEKGQRPYGYTF.

J is TRBJ1-1 and V is TRBV5-1, with D maybe TRBD1 (6 bases). Deletions cut 4 bases from V and 8 bases from J, with 15 bases between. The CDR3 has 13 amino acids. CDR1 SGHRS and CDR2 YFSETQ come from the germline V gene. Here the CDR3 reads CASSLSNRAEAFF. In DNA, the CDR3 is TGCGCCAGCAGCCTGTCCAACAGGGCAGAAGCTTTCTTT. The variable domain in full, with the rest retrieved from reference TRBV5-1 and TRBJ1-1, is KAGVTQTPRYLIKTRGQQVTLSCSPISGHRSVSWYQQTPGQGLQFLFEYFSETQRNKGNFPGRFSGRQFSNSRSEMNVSTLELGDSALYLCASSLSNRAEAFFGQGTRLTVV.

The chain is built from TRBV29-1 and TRBJ2-7; D perhaps matches TRBD2 (6 bases). V was clipped by 4 bases and J by 0 bases, with 10 bases between them. Per germline, CDR1 SQVTM and CDR2 ANQGSEA. This CDR3 contains 13 residues. The CDR3 protein is CSVVGGDSYEQYF. The CDR3 DNA is TGCAGCGTTGTTGGCGGGGACTCCTACGAGCAGTACTTC.

V is TRBV7-9 and J is TRBJ2-2; perhaps TRBD2 as D (5 bases). The CDR3 loop spans 17 amino acids. In germline, CDR1 is SEHNR, CDR2 FQNEAQ (reference sequence). Between the trimmed V and J ends, which lost 4 bases and 0 bases, there was a span of 15 bases. The CDR3 region is CASSSLGLTSNTGELFF. Here the CDR3 DNA reads TGTGCCAGCAGCTCCCTAGGACTGACGTCGAACACCGGGGAGCTGTTTTTT.

V usage is TRBV6-2 or TRBV6-3 and J usage is TRBJ2-7; the match to TRBD2 covers 10 bases. V shed 4 bases, J shed 6 bases, and the junction held 9 bases outside the gene matches. The CDR3 has 15 residues. CDR1 and CDR2 from the germline V gene are MNHEY and SVGEGT. The CDR3 bases are TGTGCCAGCAGTTCGAGACTAGCGGGTCTTCGCGAGCAGTACGTC. This encodes CASSSRLAGLREQYV.

The chain employs TRBV12-3 or TRBV12-4 and TRBJ2-3; 14 bases are shared with TRBD2. Trimming removed 3 bases from V and 4 bases from J; junction bases left unmatched: 6. CDR3 size: 17 residues. In nucleotides, the CDR3 is TGTGCCAGCAGTTTGACTAGCGGGGGGGCAAATCCAGATACGCAGTATTTT. It translates to CASSLTSGGANPDTQYF.

V is TRBV7-2 and J is TRBJ1-5, with D hard to call. Germline values: CDR1 SGHTA, CDR2 FQGNSA. Trimming stripped 10 bases from V and 5 bases from J, with 18 bases between. The CDR3 totals 14 residues. The CDR3 sequence is CATSRVRYHQPQHF. The DNA for the CDR3 is TGTGCCACCAGTAGGGTCCGTTACCATCAGCCCCAGCATTTT.

The CDR3 loop reads CASTLSGTGARPGYNEQFF. CDR3 DNA sequence: TGTGCCAGCACCCTCTCCGGGACAGGGGCCCGCCCAGGCTACAATGAGCAGTTCTTC. This sequence joins TRBV7-9 and TRBJ2-1, with 10 bases identical to TRBD1. CDR1 is SEHNR and CDR2 is FQNEAQ in the germline V gene (reference sequence). V lost 7 bases and J lost 3; bases outside the gene matches: 18. This CDR3 is built from 19 residues.

The CDR3: CASSLAGGQQDTQYF. CDR3 sequence (DNA): TGTGCCAGCAGCCTAGCGGGGGGGCAACAAGATACGCAGTATTTT. The rearrangement uses TRBV7-3 and TRBJ2-3; TRBD2 agrees at 12 bases. With 5 bases clipped from V and 5 bases from J, the junction kept 5 bases outside the gene matches. Germline CDR1 SGHTA, CDR2 FQGTGA. The CDR3 loop spans 15 amino acids. Full variable domain (remainder filled in from reference TRBV7-3 and TRBJ2-3): GAGVSQTPSNKVTEKGKYVELRCDPISGHTALYWYRQSLGQGPEFLIYFQGTGAADDSGLPNDRFFAVRPEGSVSTLKIQRTERGDSAVYLCASSLAGGQQDTQYFGPGTRLTVL.

V gene TRBV10-3 combines with J gene TRBJ1-1, with D tentatively TRBD1 (6 bases). Germline V CDR1 and CDR2: ENHRY, SYGVKD. Trimming left V 11 bases short and J 1 base short, with 20 bases between. The CDR3 consists of 15 residues. CDR3 nucleotide sequence: TGTGCCGTATGGGGCGACCGGGACACGAACACTGAAGCTTTCTTT. It codes for CAVWGDRDTNTEAFF.